The 2 T cell receptor beta chains listed next were all sequenced from one sample in a study of blood T cell repertoires in COVID-19. Assay used: immunoSEQ multiplex PCR; TCRdb lists only in-frame clones, some missing. The data show approximately 160,000 clones, roughly nine tenths seen once. The sequencing sample was made of peripheral blood. Every receptor here comes from a woman in her 70s with acute or convalescent COVID-19.

In this sample, this clone turned up once. The chain links TRBV11-2 to TRBJ2-5; TRBD2 aligns across 8 bases. CDR1 SGHAT and CDR2 FQNNGV come from the germline V gene. The CDR3 length is 14 residues. Losses at the gene ends were 5 bases for V and 5 bases for J; bases not matched to a gene: 7. The CDR3 spells CASSPGGVSETQYF. CDR3 nucleotide sequence: TGTGCCAGCAGCCCGGGAGGGGTCTCGGAGACCCAGTACTTC.

The V and J genes are TRBV30 and TRBJ1-4, with a weak D call TRBD1 (5 bases). Trimming took 8 bases from V and 7 from J, leaving 17 bases between them. Germline V gene data show CDR1 as GTSNPN and CDR2 as SVGIG (reference sequence). The CDR3 consists of 13 residues. This CDR3 is CASSGGAGEKLFF. Written as DNA, the CDR3 is TGTGCCAGTTCAGGTGGGGCTGGTGAAAAACTGTTTTTT.